The 17 T cell receptor beta chains given below trace back to one sample, sequenced in a study of T cell responses to AZD1222 COVID-19 vaccine. TCRdb keeps only in-frame clones here, not all; method: immunoSEQ multiplex PCR. This sample has over 90,000 clones; 86% occur once, and the top ten carry 5%. Sequenced here: peripheral blood, sampled on day 0 of AZD1222 vaccination. All receptors come from an adult in good health.

This rearrangement joins TRBV21-1 to TRBJ2-7; whether TRBD2, the table's D call, matches the DNA was not checked. TRBV21-1 is an annotated pseudogene. The CDR3 is made up of 17 amino acids. The CDR3 is CASSKRLAGGRLREQYF. Here the CDR3 DNA reads TGTGCCAGCAGCAAAAGACTAGCGGGAGGGCGTTTGAGGGAGCAGTACTTC.

This clone was detected only once. The genes are TRBV3-1 (or the pseudogene TRBV3-2) and TRBJ1-5; D is unresolved. V was cut by 1 base and J by 4 bases, with 8 bases left in between. The CDR3 runs to 14 residues. Germline lookup yields CDR1 LGHDT and CDR2 YNNKEL (reference sequence). As DNA, the CDR3 is TGTGCCAGCAGCCAAGGGTGGGTAAATCAGCCCCAGCATTTT. Residues: CASSQGWVNQPQHF.

This clone was seen a few times. The gene calls are TRBV9 and TRBJ2-7, with 7 nucleotides matching TRBD1. The germline CDR1 and CDR2 sequences are SGDLS and YYNGEE. V shed 0 bases, J shed 2 bases, and the junction held 5 bases outside the gene matches. The CDR3 contains 15 residues. The CDR3 region is CASSVEGQGAYEQYF. In DNA, the CDR3 is TGTGCCAGCAGCGTAGAGGGGCAGGGGGCCTACGAGCAGTACTTC.

The chain couples TRBV7-2 to TRBJ2-5; unclear D gene. Germline lookup yields CDR1 SGHTA and CDR2 FQGNSA. Trimming took off 1 base at V and 5 bases at J, with 8 bases between the two ends. CDR3 size: 13 residues. The CDR3 region has the DNA TGTGCCAGCAGCTTAGACGACGGGGAGACCCAGTACTTC. Amino acids: CASSLDDGETQYF. The complete variable domain, with remaining parts taken from reference TRBV7-2 and TRBJ2-5, reads GAGVSQSPSNKVTEKGKDVELRCDPISGHTALYWYRQSLGQGLEFLIYFQGNSAPDKSGLPSDRFSAERTGGSVSTLTIQRTQQEDSAVYLCASSLDDGETQYFGPGTRLLVL.

The chain employs TRBV7-3 and TRBJ1-2; D remains ambiguous. Germline CDR1 SGHTA, CDR2 FQGTGA. V was clipped by 4 bases and J by 5 bases, with 14 bases between them. The CDR3 totals 14 residues. This CDR3 reads CASSSPGADYGYTF. In nucleotides, the CDR3 is TGTGCCAGCAGCTCCCCGGGCGCAGATTATGGCTACACCTTC.

This chain links TRBV5-1 with TRBJ2-2, with 16 bases lining up with TRBD2. V shed 4 bases and J 4 bases; nucleotides not matched to a gene: 7. The CDR3 covers 18 residues. From germline, CDR1 is SGHRS and CDR2 YFSETQ. CDR3 nucleotides: TGCGCCAGCAGCCAAGGGACTAGCGGGAGGGTTGTCACCGGGGAGCTGTTTTTT. Protein sequence: CASSQGTSGRVVTGELFF.

The chain links TRBV4-3 to TRBJ2-7; tentative D call: TRBD1 (7 bases). Germline V lookup: CDR1 LGHNA, CDR2 YSLEER. Deletions cut 0 bases from V and 3 bases from J, with 27 bases between. The CDR3 sequence is 20 residues long. In DNA, the CDR3 is TGCGCCAGCAGCCAAGACTATTCAAGGGGGCGAGTTTTGGGGGGCTACGAGCAGTACTTC. Translating gives CASSQDYSRGRVLGGYEQYF.

The genes are TRBV2 and TRBJ2-7, with 7 bases lining up with TRBD1. The CDR3 runs 16 residues. The trim removed 3 bases at V and 3 bases at J, leaving 11 bases unmatched. The germline gives CDR1 SNHLY, CDR2 FYNNEI. In DNA, the CDR3 is TGTGCCAGCAGTGAGGGGGACAGCCCGGTACTCTACGAGCAGTACTTC. It specifies CASSEGDSPVLYEQYF.

The gene calls are TRBV7-2 and TRBJ1-4; weak D call: TRBD1 (6 bases). The CDR3 consists of 15 residues. Trimming removed 4 bases at V and 5 bases at J, with 14 bases between. CDR1 and CDR2 (germline): SGHTA, FQGNSA. The CDR3 here is CASSYTTGGNEKLFF. DNA of the CDR3: TGTGCCAGCAGCTACACGACAGGTGGAAATGAAAAACTGTTTTTT.

A few counts support this clone. V usage is TRBV4-1 and J usage is TRBJ2-1; D gene ambiguous. V lost 1 base, J lost 2 bases, and 3 bases lay in between. The V gene's germline CDR1 is MGHRA and CDR2 YSYEKL. The length of the CDR3 is 13 residues. The CDR3 loop reads CASSQGPYNEQFF. The DNA for the CDR3 is TGCGCCAGCAGCCAAGGACCCTACAATGAGCAGTTCTTC.

The V and J genes are TRBV30 and TRBJ2-2; no firm D call. The germline CDR1 and CDR2 sequences are GTSNPN and SVGIG (reference sequence). This CDR3 contains 12 residues. V was cut by 4 bases and J by 7 bases, with 10 bases left in between. The CDR3 DNA sequence: TGTGCCTGGAAACCTTACGGCGGGGAGCTGTTTTTT. Protein product: CAWKPYGGELFF.

The chain is built from TRBV30 and TRBJ1-6; D gene ambiguous. Trimming left V 3 bases short and J 7 bases short, with 13 bases between. Germline CDR1 is GTSNPN and CDR2 is SVGIG (reference sequence). This CDR3 has 14 amino acids. The CDR3 here is CAWRGARRNSPLHF. The CDR3, as DNA: TGTGCCTGGAGAGGCGCCAGAAGAAATTCACCCCTCCACTTT.

The genes are TRBV3-1 (or the pseudogene TRBV3-2) and TRBJ2-1; TRBD2 agrees at 9 bases. The V and J ends lost 3 bases and 8 bases, in that order; junction bases with no gene match: 8. The CDR3 is made up of 15 amino acids. In germline, CDR1 is LGHDT, CDR2 YNNKEL (reference sequence). The CDR3: CASSHFSGGMDEQFF. The CDR3 DNA reads TGTGCCAGCAGCCACTTTAGCGGGGGCATGGATGAGCAGTTCTTC.

This chain uses TRBV5-1 with TRBJ2-5; TRBD2 might be the D (6 bases). The CDR3 spans 13 residues. CDR1 and CDR2 (germline): SGHRS, YFSETQ. Trimming removed 0 bases from V and 5 bases from J, with 8 bases in between. The CDR3 nucleotides read TGCGCCAGCAGCTTGGAGCTAGCGGAGACCCAGTACTTC. Residues: CASSLELAETQYF.

V gene TRBV10-2 combines with J gene TRBJ2-7; TRBD2 aligns across 7 bases. After removal of 10 bases from V and 0 bases from J, the junction contained 9 bases not matched to a gene. The CDR3 contains 14 residues. Per germline, CDR1 WSHSY and CDR2 SAAADI. The CDR3 protein is CATLFGGGSYEQYF. In DNA, the CDR3 is TGCGCCACCCTATTTGGGGGGGGCTCCTACGAGCAGTACTTC.

The chain couples TRBV28 to TRBJ2-7; maybe TRBD2 (6 bases). The germline V gene encodes CDR1 MDHEN and CDR2 SYDVKM. The CDR3 covers 15 residues. The V and J ends lost 7 bases and 1 base respectively, with 17 bases between them. Written as DNA, the CDR3 is TGTGCCAGCACCTTGGCGGGACCGACGTCCTACGAGCAGTACTTC. Its translation: CASTLAGPTSYEQYF.

The genes are TRBV3-1 (or the pseudogene TRBV3-2) and TRBJ2-7; either TRBD1 or TRBD2 may supply D (5 bases each). V was trimmed by 4 bases and J by 7 bases, leaving 20 bases between them. Germline values: CDR1 LGHDT, CDR2 YNNKEL (reference sequence). The CDR3 totals 15 residues. The CDR3 DNA follows: TGTGCCAGCAGCCCGGAGGCCACACTACCAGGGGAGCAGTACTTC. Protein product: CASSPEATLPGEQYF.